Listed here are 19 T cell receptor beta chains from one sample, sequenced in a study of beta chain features in type 1 diabetes. General observations from the study: Moderately but significantly shorter TCRB CDR3s were found in Type 1 diabetes patients in all four CD4+ subsets.

Antigens of these TCRs are unknown. Every bit of the isolated RNA underwent reverse transcription, so sequencing read expressed TCRB transcripts. Only in-frame clones appear in the TCRdb table, and some are missing; sequencing was by immunoSEQ multiplex PCR. The sample consists of 600,000 to 750,000 clones, around 11% of them appearing once. Material for sequencing was naive CD4+ T cells from blood. These receptors were obtained from a young man with type 1 diabetes.

V and J are TRBV7-9 and TRBJ2-1, with 8 bases matching TRBD2. V was clipped by 5 bases and J by 5 bases; unmatched bases: 14. Germline CDR1 and CDR2: SEHNR and FQNEAQ (reference sequence). The CDR3 contains 17 residues. As DNA, the CDR3 is TGTGCCAGCAGCCGCCCAGCGGGGGCGAACTTCAACAATGAGCAGTTCTTC. This sequence encodes CASSRPAGANFNNEQFF.

The gene calls are TRBV9 and TRBJ1-2; 12 bases align to TRBD1. Germline CDR1 reads SGDLS; CDR2 reads YYNGEE. The V gene end was trimmed by 3 bases and the J gene end by 6 bases; junction bases not matched to a gene: 15. This CDR3 contains 18 residues. CDR3 coding DNA: TGTGCCAGCAGCGCAGACGAGGGGCTGGGACAGGGGGCTAATGGCTACACCTTC. Its protein product is CASSADEGLGQGANGYTF.

J is TRBJ1-5 and V is TRBV14; D unclear. The germline V gene has CDR1 SGHDN and CDR2 FVKESK. This CDR3 comprises 15 residues. Trimming shortened V by 0 bases and J by 0 bases, and 6 bases separated the two germline ends. The CDR3 DNA reads as TGTGCCAGCAGCCAAGATGCAGTTAGCAATCAGCCCCAGCATTTT. It is translated as CASSQDAVSNQPQHF.

This clone was seen a handful of times. CDR3 loop: CASSEDSQNIQYF. Here the CDR3 DNA reads TGCGCCAGCAGCGAGGACTCGCAAAACATTCAGTACTTC. This rearrangement joins TRBV5-1 to TRBJ2-4, with D possibly matching TRBD2 (5 bases). The germline gives CDR1 SGHRS, CDR2 YFSETQ. The V and J ends lost 4 bases and 5 bases respectively, with 10 bases between them. The CDR3 totals 13 residues.

This clone was detected a few times. The chain has TRBV19 and TRBJ2-3, with D possibly matching TRBD2 (5 bases). V shed 3 bases and J shed 3 bases, with 13 bases lying between them. Per germline, CDR1 LNHDA and CDR2 SQIVND (reference sequence). CDR3 length: 15 residues. The DNA for the CDR3 is TGTGCCAGTAGTATCCCCTCGGGGTTGACAGATACGCAGTATTTT. This encodes CASSIPSGLTDTQYF.

This chain joins TRBV6-1 and TRBJ2-5; D is possibly TRBD1 (5 bases). Germline CDR1 is MNHNS and CDR2 is SASEGT. The germline V and J ends were trimmed by 1 base and 4 bases, with 10 bases remaining between them. This CDR3 is built from 14 residues. CDR3 DNA sequence: TGTGCCAGCAGTGAAGGCAGGGCCGGAGAGACCCAGTACTTC. Protein product: CASSEGRAGETQYF.

The rearrangement joins TRBV19 to TRBJ1-3; D remains unclear. This CDR3 region has 16 residues. CDR1 and CDR2 (germline): LNHDA, SQIVND (reference sequence). Trimming left V 3 bases short and J 0 bases short, with 12 bases between. CDR3 nucleotide sequence: TGTGCCAGTAGTATCAGGATCGGAGACTCTGGAAACACCATATATTTT. Translating gives CASSIRIGDSGNTIYF. Complete variable domain (other parts from reference TRBV19 and TRBJ1-3): DGGITQSPKYLFRKEGQNVTLSCEQNLNHDAMYWYRQDPGQGLRLIYYSQIVNDFQKGDIAEGYSVSREKKESFPLTVTSAQKNPTAFYLCASSIRIGDSGNTIYFGEGSWLTVV.

The chain joins TRBV5-6 to TRBJ1-5; D ambiguous. Germline V gene sequence: CDR1 SGHDT, CDR2 YYEEEE. This CDR3 is 14 amino acids long. The V gene lost 1 base and the J gene lost 8 bases, with 13 bases spanning the gap. The CDR3 sequence is CASSLRGRGEPQHF. The CDR3 nucleotides read TGTGCCAGCAGCTTGCGAGGAAGAGGAGAGCCCCAGCATTTT.

The chain is built from TRBV29-1 and TRBJ2-2, with TRBD1 matching over 9 bases. Per the germline V gene, CDR1 is SQVTM and CDR2 is ANQGSEA. The V segment lost 4 bases and the J segment 3 bases; nucleotides outside the gene matches: 3. This CDR3 spans 14 amino acids. The CDR3 reads CSVGTGVDTGELFF. For the CDR3, the DNA is TGCAGCGTTGGGACAGGGGTGGACACCGGGGAGCTGTTTTTT.

The chain combines TRBV6-5 with TRBJ1-5, with D possibly matching TRBD1 (5 bases). V was shortened by 8 bases and J by 6 bases, with 11 bases between the two germline ends. Germline CDR1 and CDR2: MNHEY and SVGAGI. CDR3 size: 12 residues. In DNA form, the CDR3 reads TGTGCCAGCGGTTCCGGGGGTCAGCCCCAGCATTTT. The encoded protein is CASGSGGQPQHF.

This clone was recorded a few times. J is TRBJ2-7 and V is TRBV25-1; TRBD1 agrees at 7 bases. The trim removed 3 bases at V and 5 bases at J, leaving 4 bases unmatched. Germline lookup yields CDR1 MGHDK and CDR2 SYGVNS. This CDR3 region has 13 residues. The CDR3 DNA is TGTGCCAGCAGTGACACGACAGGGAACGAGCAGTACTTC. Its translation is CASSDTTGNEQYF.

V is TRBV6-5 and J is TRBJ1-2; 7 nucleotides line up with TRBD1. V was pared by 7 bases and J by 7 bases, with 15 bases of the junction left unmatched. This CDR3 is 15 amino acids long. Germline V gene data show CDR1 as MNHEY and CDR2 as SVGAGI. CDR3 in amino acids: CASTVSGTALGGYTF. The CDR3 DNA reads as TGTGCCAGCACCGTATCCGGGACAGCGCTTGGTGGCTACACCTTC.

This chain joins TRBV10-3 and TRBJ1-6; D possibly corresponds to TRBD1 (5 bases). Germline V gene sequence: CDR1 ENHRY, CDR2 SYGVKD. The CDR3 is made up of 13 amino acids. The V and J ends lost 11 bases and 7 bases respectively, with 15 bases between them. The CDR3 DNA follows: TGTGCCTCCCGGGCAGGGAACAATTCACCCCTCCACTTT. Protein: CASRAGNNSPLHF.

The chain links TRBV12-5 to TRBJ2-5, with 11 positions matching TRBD1. The CDR3 has 16 residues. Per the germline V gene, CDR1 is LGHNT and CDR2 is FRNRAP. V lost 7 bases, J lost 4 bases, and 11 bases stayed unmatched. The CDR3 DNA follows: TGTGCTAGTGCCGCCCCGAGGGGACAGGGGGTAGAGACCCAGTACTTC. Translated, it gives CASAAPRGQGVETQYF.

V usage is TRBV15 and J usage is TRBJ1-1, with a possible D match to TRBD1 (6 bases). Trimming stripped 0 bases from V and 11 bases from J, with 16 bases between. Germline CDR1 LNHNV, CDR2 YYDKDF (reference sequence). This CDR3 comprises 14 residues. The CDR3 sequence is CATSREVGQSGAFF. The CDR3, as DNA: TGTGCCACCAGCAGAGAGGTGGGACAATCGGGGGCTTTCTTT.

The genes are TRBV14 and TRBJ2-1; 12 bases line up with TRBD2. Losses at the gene ends were 4 bases for V and 8 bases for J; bases not matched to a gene: 6. The CDR3 runs 15 residues. CDR1 is SGHDN and CDR2 is FVKESK in the germline V gene. CDR3 DNA sequence: TGTGCCAGCAGCCCGCTAGCGGGGGGGCCGGATGAGCAGTTCTTC. Translated, it gives CASSPLAGGPDEQFF.

The chain is built from TRBV5-4 and TRBJ2-5, with 11 bases matching TRBD1. Losses at the gene ends were 4 bases for V and 3 bases for J; bases not matched to a gene: 5. The CDR3 loop spans 15 amino acids. Germline V CDR1 and CDR2: SGHNT, YYREEE (reference sequence). This CDR3 is CASSIRTGGEETQYF. The CDR3 DNA follows: TGTGCCAGCAGCATACGGACAGGGGGCGAAGAGACCCAGTACTTC. Combining the CDR3 with reference TRBV5-4 and TRBJ2-5 gives the whole variable domain ETGVTQSPTHLIKTRGQQVTLRCSSQSGHNTVSWYQQALGQGPQFIFQYYREEENGRGNFPPRFSGLQFPNYSSELNVNALELDDSALYLCASSIRTGGEETQYFGPGTRLLVL.

The rearrangement links TRBV7-9 to TRBJ1-1, with D uncertain. Per germline, CDR1 SEHNR and CDR2 FQNEAQ (reference sequence). This CDR3 is built from 14 residues. The ends were cut back, 5 bases at V and 1 base at J, with 11 bases in the middle. The DNA for the CDR3 is TGTGCCAGCAGCCCACCTTCACAGAACACTGAAGCTTTCTTT. The encoded protein is CASSPPSQNTEAFF.

This clone has more than one count but fewer than ten. Mismatch with germline at one junction end may stem from a read error. CDR3: CASSSANTIYF. The CDR3 region has the DNA TGTGCCAGCAGCTCTGCAAACACCATATATTTT. The rearrangement links TRBV5-4 to TRBJ1-3; D uncertain. CDR1 is SGHNT and CDR2 is YYREEE in the germline V gene (reference sequence). The CDR3 is 11 amino acids. Full variable domain (outside the CDR3, taken from reference TRBV5-4 and TRBJ1-3): ETGVTQSPTHLIKTRGQQVTLRCSSQSGHNTVSWYQQALGQGPQFIFQYYREEENGRGNFPPRFSGLQFPNYSSELNVNALELDDSALYLCASSSANTIYFGEGSWLTVV.